This TCR beta chain emerged from a study of blood T cell repertoires in COVID-19. Whole-study context: The samples span acute and convalescent COVID-19 from the United States, Italy and Spain. Sources were T cells, B-cell-depleted T cells, or PBMCs; the material itself was cDNA or gDNA.

The germline gives CDR1 SGHTA, CDR2 FQGNSA. V was pared by 5 bases and J by 5 bases, with 2 bases of the junction left unmatched. CDR3 size: 14 residues. Methods used by the authors: For nucleated cells, counts were estimated from reference gene primer amplification. Assay: immunoSEQ multiplex PCR; the TCRdb copy retains only in-frame clones and omits some. V, J and clone size reflect that table, while D and trimming were determined from the DNA. The sample yields about 210,000 clones, roughly 85% seen once. Before being deemed recovered, Cohort 3 donors had two negative PCRs, clearance, or symptom resolution.

The receptor comes from a man in his forties who had recovered from COVID-19. Sequencing input: PBMCs or T cells enriched from blood (not recorded which). This chain joins TRBV7-2 and TRBJ2-1, with TRBD2 matching over 11 bases. The CDR3 protein is CASSGGLADNEQFF. As DNA, the CDR3 is TGTGCCAGCAGCGGGGGACTAGCGGACAATGAGCAGTTCTTC.